Presented here are 27 T cell receptor beta chains from one specimen sequenced in a study of shared clonotypes between healthy human individuals. Positive CCR7 selection of CD45RO-negative cells yielded the naive CD8 cells, and terminally differentiated effector memory CD45RA+ cells were excluded. Method: immunoSEQ multiplex PCR; TCRdb's copy keeps in-frame clones and lacks some. The table shows about 680,000 clones, with around 90% occurring only once. Input material: naive CD8+ T cells sorted from blood. The receptors shown here come from a man aged 30 to 39 in good health.

Concerning this clone: The same CDR3 can be traced to other DNA sequences in this sample. The chain is built from TRBV9 and TRBJ2-7; no reliable D call. V was trimmed by 0 bases and J by 1 base, leaving 5 bases between them. This CDR3 contains 13 residues. In germline, CDR1 is SGDLS, CDR2 YYNGEE. The CDR3 loop is CASSVGNSYEQYF. In DNA, the CDR3 is TGTGCCAGCAGCGTAGGCAATTCCTACGAGCAGTACTTC.

DNA of the CDR3: TGCGCCAGCAGTGAGTCGTCGGGAGGAAACACAGATACGCAGTATTTT. Translated, it gives CASSESSGGNTDTQYF. The chain joins TRBV10-1 to TRBJ2-3, with 7 nucleotides matching TRBD2. The V segment lost 0 bases and the J segment 2 bases; nucleotides outside the gene matches: 5. The CDR3 contains 16 residues. CDR1 is WNHNN, CDR2 SYGVQD, per germline (reference sequence).

The chain is built from TRBV15 and TRBJ2-3; 7 bases line up with TRBD2. With V trimmed by 0 bases and J by 4 bases, 1 base remained unmatched. The CDR3 is 14 residues long. Per the germline V gene, CDR1 is LNHNV and CDR2 is YYDKDF (reference sequence). The chain's CDR3 is CATSRDLAADTQYF. Written as DNA, the CDR3 is TGTGCCACCAGCAGAGACCTAGCGGCAGATACGCAGTATTTT.

The chain carries TRBV6-1 and TRBJ2-7; the match to TRBD2 covers 7 bases. The germline V gene has CDR1 MNHNS and CDR2 SASEGT. The CDR3 runs 13 residues. The J segment lost 0 bases and the V segment lost 6 bases, leaving 2 bases of the junction unmatched. In nucleotides, the CDR3 is TGTGCCAGCAGGGGGGGGGTCTCCTACGAGCAGTACTTC. Protein sequence: CASRGGVSYEQYF.

This sequence joins TRBV6-1 and TRBJ1-5, with D unresolved. Trimming cost V 1 base and J 0 bases, with 13 bases left between them. Germline values: CDR1 MNHNS, CDR2 SASEGT. The CDR3 loop spans 17 amino acids. In DNA form, the CDR3 reads TGTGCCAGCAGTGAAGTAGGCAGAAAGTTTAGCAATCAGCCCCAGCATTTT. This translates into CASSEVGRKFSNQPQHF.

This clone has a handful of counts. This sample includes further DNA sequences coding for the same CDR3. CDR3 loop: CASSVGGGTGELFF. CDR3 bases: TGTGCCAGCAGCGTAGGAGGGGGCACCGGGGAGCTGTTTTTT. The V and J genes are TRBV9 and TRBJ2-2; a possible D gene is TRBD1 (6 bases). V lost 0 bases and J 4 bases, leaving 7 bases between the germline ends. Germline V gene lookup returns CDR1 SGDLS and CDR2 YYNGEE. The CDR3 is made up of 14 amino acids.

V gene TRBV2 combines with J gene TRBJ2-5; D may be TRBD1 (6 bases). V lost 1 base, J lost 4 bases, and 13 bases lay in between. The CDR3 sequence is 15 residues long. Germline CDR1 SNHLY, CDR2 FYNNEI. The CDR3 DNA follows: TGTGCCAGCAGTGAAGGGAACAGGGTCGGAGAGACCCAGTACTTC. Translated: CASSEGNRVGETQYF.

The rearrangement links TRBV16 to TRBJ2-7; tentatively, D is TRBD1 or TRBD2 (7 bases each). CDR1 is KGHSY and CDR2 is FQNENV in the germline V gene. V lost 2 bases and J 0 bases, leaving 11 bases between the germline ends. The CDR3 sequence is 15 residues long. The CDR3 DNA sequence: TGTGCCAGCAGCCAAAGCGGGACAGACTCCTACGAGCAGTACTTC. Protein product: CASSQSGTDSYEQYF.

This sequence joins TRBV7-9 and TRBJ2-1; D ambiguous. This CDR3 comprises 13 residues. V gave up 5 bases and J gave up 0 bases, with 5 bases separating them. Germline CDR1 and CDR2: SEHNR and FQNEAQ (reference sequence). The CDR3 DNA sequence: TGTGCCAGCAGCCGGGCCTCCTACAATGAGCAGTTCTTC. Translation: CASSRASYNEQFF.

The chain employs TRBV7-2 and TRBJ2-5, with D possibly TRBD1 on 6 matching bases. This CDR3 is built from 14 residues. Germline V gene data show CDR1 as SGHTA and CDR2 as FQGNSA. V shed 1 base and J shed 4 bases, with 10 bases lying between them. This chain's CDR3 is CASSLGRDIETQYF. The CDR3 DNA reads as TGTGCCAGCAGCTTAGGCAGGGACATAGAGACCCAGTACTTC.

CDR3 residues: CASRVGSNTGELFF. As DNA, the CDR3 is TGTGCCAGCCGGGTCGGCTCGAACACCGGGGAGCTGTTTTTT. This chain connects TRBV6-6 to TRBJ2-2; D gene uncertain. Trimming removed 8 bases at V and 0 bases at J, with 10 bases between. Germline CDR1 reads MNHNY; CDR2 reads SVGAGI (reference sequence). This CDR3 spans 14 amino acids.

The rearrangement links TRBV18 to TRBJ2-2; tentative D call: TRBD1 (6 bases). CDR3 length: 17 residues. Trimming shortened V by 3 bases and J by 5 bases, and 19 bases separated the two germline ends. Germline-derived CDR1 and CDR2 are KGHSH and LQKENI. The CDR3: CASSPPPEGVWTGELFF. Here the CDR3 DNA reads TGTGCCAGCTCACCCCCCCCCGAGGGGGTATGGACCGGGGAGCTGTTTTTT.

About this clone: One end of the junction does not line up with germline, which may come from a read error. The V gene is TRBV11-2, the J gene TRBJ2-1, with D tentatively TRBD2 (5 bases). Looked up from germline, CDR1 is SGHAT and CDR2 is FQNNGV. The CDR3 is 15 amino acids. CDR3 in amino acids: CASSLGGPLYTEQFF. The CDR3 bases are TGTGCCAGCAGCTTAGGCGGGCCTCTCTACACTGAGCAGTTCTTC.

This clone was recorded once. Other nucleotide sequences from this sample produce the same CDR3. This chain links TRBV9 with TRBJ2-5, with D hard to call. CDR3 length: 13 residues. V was clipped by 0 bases and J by 5 bases, with 8 bases between them. Germline V lookup: CDR1 SGDLS, CDR2 YYNGEE. The CDR3 sequence is CASSVEAAETQYF. The CDR3 DNA reads TGTGCCAGCAGCGTAGAGGCAGCTGAGACCCAGTACTTC. The variable domain in full, with the rest retrieved from reference TRBV9 and TRBJ2-5, is DSGVTQTPKHLITATGQRVTLRCSPRSGDLSVYWYQQSLDQGLQFLIQYYNGEERAKGNILERFSAQQFPDLHSELNLSSLELGDSALYFCASSVEAAETQYFGPGTRLLVL.

A remark on this clone: The sample has other DNA sequences that encode this CDR3 too. This sequence joins TRBV18 and TRBJ2-3; a possible D gene is TRBD1 (5 bases). From germline, CDR1 is KGHSH and CDR2 LQKENI. The CDR3 is 16 residues long. Trimming pared 0 bases from V and 1 base from J, leaving 11 bases between. CDR3 sequence: CASSPPGQGGTDTQYF. The DNA of the CDR3 is TGTGCCAGCTCACCACCTGGGCAGGGTGGCACAGATACGCAGTATTTT.

With respect to this clone: Other DNA variants within this sample encode the same CDR3. This chain connects TRBV7-6 to TRBJ1-1; unclear D gene. CDR3 length equals 13 residues. The germline V and J ends were trimmed by 1 base and 1 base, with 4 bases remaining between them. Germline CDR1 is SGHVS and CDR2 is FNYEAQ. CDR3 DNA: TGTGCCAGCAGCTTAGGCGAGAACACTGAAGCTTTCTTT. This sequence encodes CASSLGENTEAFF.

The rearrangement uses TRBV4-1 and TRBJ2-2, with D perhaps TRBD1 (6 bases). Germline CDR1 is MGHRA and CDR2 is YSYEKL. This CDR3 has 18 residues. V gave up 0 bases and J gave up 1 base, with 15 bases separating them. The DNA for the CDR3 is TGCGCCAGCAGCCAAGAGCGTAGAAGGACAGAGAACACCGGGGAGCTGTTTTTT. Its protein is CASSQERRRTENTGELFF.

The rearrangement joins TRBV12-5 to TRBJ2-1; TRBD2 is a possible D gene (6 bases). The CDR3 has 15 amino acids. V was trimmed by 7 bases and J by 2 bases, leaving 15 bases between them. Germline CDR1 and CDR2: LGHNT and FRNRAP. The CDR3 nucleotides read TGTGCTAGTGCAGGTCCGGGACTGACCTACAATGAGCAGTTCTTC. This sequence encodes CASAGPGLTYNEQFF.

The CDR3 coding sequence is TGTGCCAGCAGCGGACAGAAAGGGGATGAGCAGTTCTTC. Amino acid sequence: CASSGQKGDEQFF. The rearrangement uses TRBV11-3 and TRBJ2-1, with D perhaps matching TRBD1 (6 bases). With 5 bases removed from V and 8 bases from J, the gap between germline ends came to 13 bases. The CDR3 is 13 residues long. Germline lookup yields CDR1 SGHNT and CDR2 YENEEA.

The chain has TRBV5-6 and TRBJ2-2; D possibly corresponds to TRBD2 (6 bases). The CDR3 consists of 15 residues. Germline-derived CDR1 and CDR2 are SGHDT and YYEEEE. V was clipped by 3 bases and J by 1 base, with 10 bases between them. CDR3 amino acids: CASSSGTENTGELFF. CDR3 in DNA: TGTGCCAGCAGCTCCGGGACTGAGAACACCGGGGAGCTGTTTTTT.

The V and J genes are TRBV29-1 and TRBJ2-7, with unresolved D. The germline CDR1 and CDR2 sequences are SQVTM and ANQGSEA. This CDR3 contains 12 residues. Between the trimmed V and J ends, which lost 4 bases and 0 bases, there was a span of 7 bases. CDR3 in amino acids: CSVGRYSYEQYF. The CDR3 DNA reads TGCAGCGTTGGGCGATACTCCTACGAGCAGTACTTC.

The rearrangement joins TRBV7-2 to TRBJ2-7; D is unclear. The CDR3 has 15 residues. V gave up 1 base and J gave up 2 bases, with 12 bases separating them. Germline values: CDR1 SGHTA, CDR2 FQGNSA. CDR3 in amino acids: CASSLGATAAYEQYF. The CDR3 bases are TGTGCCAGCAGCTTAGGGGCTACCGCTGCCTACGAGCAGTACTTC.

The gene calls are TRBV6-6 and TRBJ2-2, with a possible D match to TRBD1 (6 bases). The germline V gene has CDR1 MNHNY and CDR2 SVGAGI (reference sequence). The CDR3 loop spans 16 amino acids. Trimming left V 5 bases short and J 4 bases short, with 17 bases between. The CDR3 sequence is CASSLGQSAGTGELFF. In nucleotides, the CDR3 is TGTGCCAGCAGTCTGGGACAATCGGCGGGCACCGGGGAGCTGTTTTTT.

The chain links TRBV4-1 to TRBJ2-5; D remains ambiguous. Trimming cost V 0 bases and J 7 bases, with 9 bases left between them. Per germline, CDR1 MGHRA and CDR2 YSYEKL. This CDR3 spans 13 amino acids. The CDR3 spells CASSQEGLVTQYF. The CDR3, as DNA: TGCGCCAGCAGCCAAGAGGGTTTGGTGACCCAGTACTTC.

This chain connects TRBV9 to TRBJ2-1, with 9 bases lining up with TRBD2. There are 16 residues in the CDR3. Trimming removed 1 base from V and 0 bases from J; junction bases left unmatched: 2. Germline-derived CDR1 and CDR2 are SGDLS and YYNGEE. The CDR3 DNA is TGTGCCAGCAGCGTAAGTAGCGGGAGCTCCTACAATGAGCAGTTCTTC. Translating it yields CASSVSSGSSYNEQFF.

This chain uses TRBV4-1 with TRBJ2-5, with unresolved D. V gave up 5 bases and J gave up 2 bases, with 12 bases separating them. CDR1 is MGHRA and CDR2 is YSYEKL in the germline V gene. The CDR3 extends over 14 amino acids. The CDR3 reads CASSNRPQQETQYF. CDR3 in DNA: TGCGCCAGCAGCAACAGACCACAACAAGAGACCCAGTACTTC.

The gene calls are TRBV7-9 and TRBJ2-2; unclear D gene. V lost 6 bases to trimming and J lost 1 base, with 15 bases between them. This CDR3 spans 16 amino acids. Germline CDR1 SEHNR, CDR2 FQNEAQ (reference sequence). CDR3 nucleotides: TGTGCCAGCAGGCATGACTTTTTGGAGAACACCGGGGAGCTGTTTTTT. Its protein product is CASRHDFLENTGELFF. Supplemented by reference TRBV7-9 and TRBJ2-2, the full variable domain reads DTGVSQNPRHKITKRGQNVTFRCDPISEHNRLYWYRQTLGQGPEFLTYFQNEAQLEKSRLLSDRFSAERPKGSFSTLEIQRTEQGDSAMYLCASRHDFLENTGELFFGEGSRLTVL.